This entry describes one T cell receptor (beta chain). Its matching antigen is unknown. This sample was included in a study of graft-versus-host responses after intestinal transplantation. V lost 1 base, J lost 5 bases, and 18 bases lay in between. Germline values: CDR1 SGHDN, CDR2 FVKESK. CDR3 length equals 17 residues. Method: immunoSEQ multiplex PCR; TCRdb's copy keeps in-frame clones and lacks some. The table shows some 130,000 clones, with approximately 95% occurring only once. Study outcomes and limitations: The study associated peak circulating GvH clone levels with early post-transplant HvG declines.

Sequences were derived from unstimulated CD8+ T cells sorted from spleen or lymph node cells, sampled before intestinal transplant. The V gene is TRBV14, the J gene TRBJ2-1, with D hard to call. This receptor was obtained from a human donor who received an intestinal transplant. CDR3 sequence reads: CASSQGRHLKRDNEQFF. The DNA of the CDR3 is TGTGCCAGCAGCCAAGGGCGACACCTAAAAAGAGACAATGAGCAGTTCTTC.